This T cell receptor beta chain came from a study of control samples from healthy donors and cancer patients. Trimming removed 4 bases from V and 5 bases from J, with 15 bases in between. The CDR3 consists of 14 residues. CDR1 and CDR2 from the germline V gene are GTSNPN and SVGIG (reference sequence). The table came from immunoSEQ multiplex PCR; TCRdb's copy has only in-frame clones and leaves some out. Here the sample spans 390,000 or so clones, approximately 92% being singletons. The chain joins TRBV30 to TRBJ2-1; D remains unclear. This TCR was sampled from a man between 35 and 55 years old with head and neck cancer. The sequenced sample was PBMCs. The CDR3 region has the DNA TGTGCCTGGAACCCCGGCTTATCACACAATGAGCAGTTCTTC. It is translated as CAWNPGLSHNEQFF.